This T cell receptor (beta chain) is drawn from a study of blood T cell repertoires in COVID-19. Trimming took 0 bases from V and 4 from J; bases not matched to a gene: 0. Looked up from germline, CDR1 is SGHTA and CDR2 is FQGTGA. The CDR3 totals 15 residues. Assay: immunoSEQ multiplex PCR; the TCRdb copy retains only in-frame clones and omits some. The data show 180,000 or so clones, approximately 92% seen once. The V gene is TRBV7-3, the J gene TRBJ2-1; TRBD2 matches at 10 bases. Input material: PBMCs or T cells enriched from blood (not recorded which). This TCR came from a woman between 40 and 50 years old with acute COVID-19. CDR3 residues: CASSLTAGGYNEQFF. As DNA, the CDR3 is TGTGCCAGCAGCTTAACAGCGGGGGGGTACAATGAGCAGTTCTTC.